These 29 T cell receptor beta chains share one sample of origin, sequenced in a study of identical twins. TCRdb redid the calling of the 5' RACE reads with MiXCR, one entry per CDR3 protein. The table shows some 600,000 distinct CDR3 sequences, with about 7% occurring only once. These same data were also listed under a study on yellow fever vaccine responses in identical twins.

The sample was PBMCs. The receptors derive from a woman aged 18 to 35 in good health.

This clonotype has just a few counts. The chain is built from TRBV20-1 and TRBJ2-7; D might be TRBD2 (7 bases). CDR1 and CDR2 (germline): DFQATT, SNEGSKA (reference sequence). This CDR3 spans 15 amino acids. V lost 0 bases to trimming and J lost 6 bases, with 18 bases between them. The CDR3 bases are TGCAGTGCTAGAGAAGGGGCGGGGGCCCTGGGCGAGCAGTACTTC. Encoded protein: CSAREGAGALGEQYF.

This clonotype showed up just a few times. This sequence joins TRBV20-1 and TRBJ2-7; TRBD1 matches at 7 bases. The J segment lost 4 bases and the V segment lost 5 bases, leaving 5 bases of the junction unmatched. Germline V gene sequence: CDR1 DFQATT, CDR2 SNEGSKA (reference sequence). The CDR3 extends over 12 amino acids. Here the CDR3 DNA reads TGCAGTGCTGAAGGACAGGTATACGAGCAGTACTTC. This encodes CSAEGQVYEQYF.

There are many counts of this clonotype. The V and J genes are TRBV20-1 and TRBJ2-1; TRBD1 matches at 10 bases. Germline CDR1 reads DFQATT; CDR2 reads SNEGSKA (reference sequence). CDR3 length equals 12 residues. As DNA, the CDR3 is TGCAGCGGGACAGGGGATTCCAATGAGCAGTTCTTC. Its protein is CSGTGDSNEQFF.

This clonotype was recorded a few times. This chain joins TRBV28 and TRBJ1-4, with 9 bases that match TRBD1. CDR1 and CDR2 (germline): MDHEN, SYDVKM. The J segment lost 7 bases and the V segment lost 6 bases, leaving 6 bases of the junction unmatched. CDR3 size: 14 residues. CDR3 loop: CASSTGGAGEKLFF. CDR3 DNA sequence: TGTGCCAGCAGCACAGGGGGCGCAGGTGAAAAACTGTTTTTT. Complete variable domain (other parts from reference TRBV28 and TRBJ1-4): DVKVTQSSRYLVKRTGEKVFLECVQDMDHENMFWYRQDPGLGLRLIYFSYDVKMKEKGDIPEGYSVSREKKERFSLILESASTNQTSMYLCASSTGGAGEKLFFGSGTQLSVL.

This clonotype was seen a few times. The chain recombines TRBV3-1 with TRBJ1-1; D unresolved. Trimming pared 2 bases from V and 8 bases from J, leaving 18 bases between. There are 15 residues in the CDR3. Germline loops: CDR1 LGHDT, CDR2 YNNKEL (reference sequence). CDR3 nucleotides: TGTGCCAGCAGCCAATTCCGGGGTAGAGGATACGAAGCTTTCTTT. The encoded protein is CASSQFRGRGYEAFF.

The chain carries TRBV28 and TRBJ2-2; D not resolved. CDR3 length: 16 residues. Trimming pared 1 base from V and 6 bases from J, leaving 15 bases between. Looked up from germline, CDR1 is MDHEN and CDR2 is SYDVKM. The CDR3 coding sequence is TGTGCCAGCAGTTTATTAGTCAAGAAGAAGGCCGGGGAGCTGTTTTTT. It specifies CASSLLVKKKAGELFF.

This clonotype showed up many times. The chain uses TRBV3-1 and TRBJ1-1; the D gene is possibly TRBD1 (6 bases). Trimming shortened V by 4 bases and J by 1 base, and 13 bases separated the two germline ends. Germline V gene lookup returns CDR1 LGHDT and CDR2 YNNKEL (reference sequence). The CDR3 sequence is 15 residues long. The CDR3 region has the DNA TGTGCCAGCAGCCGCACGGGAGGGGGGAACACTGAAGCTTTCTTT. Translating it yields CASSRTGGGNTEAFF.

Comment on this clonotype: A much larger clone differs by one base, so this may be a read error. The chain has TRBV5-6 and TRBJ2-5; D call uncertain. This CDR3 region has 14 residues. Germline V gene sequence: CDR1 SGHDT, CDR2 YYEEEE. DNA of the CDR3: TGTGCCAGCAGCTTGGCCAGACTGCAAGGGACCCAGTACTTC. Protein sequence: CASSLARLQGTQYF.

This clonotype has a handful of counts. V and J are TRBV29-1 and TRBJ1-1; D might be TRBD1 (5 bases). The CDR3 is made up of 14 amino acids. Per germline, CDR1 SQVTM and CDR2 ANQGSEA. The germline V and J ends were trimmed by 3 bases and 0 bases, with 11 bases remaining between them. The CDR3 DNA follows: TGCAGCGTTGAGCTGGGGGTCGTGAACACTGAAGCTTTCTTT. This gives the protein CSVELGVVNTEAFF.

The chain couples TRBV20-1 to TRBJ2-2; D possibly corresponds to TRBD1 (6 bases). The germline V gene has CDR1 DFQATT and CDR2 SNEGSKA (reference sequence). The CDR3 spans 12 residues. The ends were cut back, 3 bases at V and 7 bases at J, with 9 bases in the middle. The CDR3 loop is CSARGAVGELFF. The DNA for the CDR3 is TGCAGTGCTAGGGGGGCGGTCGGGGAGCTGTTTTTT.

This clonotype was seen only a few times. The gene calls are TRBV4-1 and TRBJ1-1, with D possibly matching TRBD1 (6 bases). V was trimmed by 4 bases and J by 0 bases, leaving 15 bases between them. Germline V gives CDR1 MGHRA, CDR2 YSYEKL. This CDR3 has 16 residues. The CDR3, as DNA: TGCGCCAGCAGCCGACCTGTGGGACAAGTGAACACTGAAGCTTTCTTT. Its protein is CASSRPVGQVNTEAFF.

The V and J genes are TRBV6-1 and TRBJ2-7; the D is unclear. Germline V CDR1 and CDR2: MNHNS, SASEGT. The CDR3 is made up of 13 amino acids. Trimming stripped 8 bases from V and 2 bases from J, with 13 bases between. CDR3 loop: CASAASPTYEQYV. The CDR3 region has the DNA TGTGCCAGCGCGGCCAGCCCTACCTACGAGCAGTACGTC.

This clonotype was recorded many times. This chain connects TRBV6-1 to TRBJ1-6; D possibly corresponds to TRBD1 (6 bases). This CDR3 is built from 13 residues. V dropped 7 bases and J dropped 6 bases, with 10 bases sitting between them. Germline CDR1 is MNHNS and CDR2 is SASEGT. The CDR3 here is CASTAGVNSPLHF. The CDR3 coding sequence is TGTGCCAGCACTGCAGGGGTTAATTCACCCCTCCACTTT.

This rearrangement joins TRBV24-1 to TRBJ2-1; D is ambiguous. The germline V gene encodes CDR1 KGHDR and CDR2 SFDVKD. Trimming took 4 bases from V and 5 from J, leaving 8 bases between them. This CDR3 contains 13 residues. The CDR3 nucleotides read TGTGCCACCAGTGACCCCCTAAACAATGAGCAGTTCTTC. Translating gives CATSDPLNNEQFF.

The chain joins TRBV10-3 to TRBJ2-2, with D possibly being TRBD1 or TRBD2 (6 bases each). This CDR3 is built from 15 residues. The V and J ends lost 5 bases and 4 bases respectively, with 14 bases between them. Germline V gene sequence: CDR1 ENHRY, CDR2 SYGVKD. The CDR3 sequence is CAISPRGASTGELFF. DNA for the CDR3: TGTGCCATCAGTCCAAGGGGGGCGAGCACCGGGGAGCTGTTTTTT.

V gene TRBV12-3 or TRBV12-4 combines with J gene TRBJ2-1; a weak D match, TRBD2 (5 bases). This CDR3 region has 17 residues. The CDR3 here is CTICPYAAADSYNEQFF. DNA of the CDR3: TGTACCATCTGCCCATACGCAGCGGCCGACTCCTACAATGAGCAGTTCTTC.

This clonotype was counted only a few times. The chain carries TRBV2 and TRBJ2-7; no clear D gene. Deletions cut 4 bases from V and 6 bases from J, with 10 bases between. Germline V gives CDR1 SNHLY, CDR2 FYNNEI. The CDR3 is made up of 12 amino acids. CDR3 coding DNA: TGTGCCAGCAGTGTCGTCCGGGCCGAGCAGTACGTC. Encoded protein: CASSVVRAEQYV.

This chain uses TRBV27 with TRBJ2-3; 10 bases are a match to TRBD1. The V and J ends lost 5 bases and 6 bases, in that order; junction bases with no gene match: 8. The CDR3 is made up of 15 amino acids. CDR1 and CDR2 from the germline V gene are MNHEY and SMNVEV (reference sequence). CDR3 in amino acids: CASSEADRGYDTQYF. CDR3 in DNA: TGTGCCAGCAGTGAAGCGGACAGGGGGTATGATACGCAGTATTTT.

Many counts were recorded for this clonotype. This rearrangement joins TRBV29-1 to TRBJ2-1; no firm D call. The CDR3 extends over 12 amino acids. V was shortened by 3 bases and J by 4 bases, with 7 bases between the two germline ends. Germline V lookup: CDR1 SQVTM, CDR2 ANQGSEA. DNA of the CDR3: TGCAGCGTTGAGATTTCTTACAATGAGCAGTTCTTC. It specifies CSVEISYNEQFF.

This clonotype was seen at least ten times. This chain uses TRBV3-1 with TRBJ1-2; no clear D gene. The CDR3 runs 13 residues. CDR1 is LGHDT, CDR2 YNNKEL, per germline (reference sequence). Trimming left V 3 bases short and J 9 bases short, with 14 bases between. CDR3 region: CASSQTTGRSYTF. The CDR3 DNA follows: TGTGCCAGCAGCCAGACCACTGGACGAAGCTACACCTTC.

The chain has TRBV28 and TRBJ2-2; the D gene is possibly TRBD1 (6 bases). Trimming took off 6 bases at V and 5 bases at J, with 13 bases between the two ends. The germline V gene encodes CDR1 MDHEN and CDR2 SYDVKM. The CDR3 has 14 residues. The CDR3 DNA reads TGTGCCAGCAGGTTGACAGGCGGTACCGGGGAGCTGTTTTTT. This encodes CASRLTGGTGELFF.

This clonotype was seen repeatedly, ten times or more. The chain joins TRBV9 to TRBJ1-2, with 8 positions matching TRBD1. Germline V lookup: CDR1 SGDLS, CDR2 YYNGEE. The J segment lost 5 bases and the V segment lost 0 bases, leaving 6 bases of the junction unmatched. The CDR3 has 15 amino acids. CDR3 bases: TGTGCCAGCAGCGTAGCGGCAGGGGGCGGATATGGCTACACCTTC. It encodes CASSVAAGGGYGYTF.

Only a few counts were recorded for this clonotype. The rearrangement joins TRBV2 to TRBJ2-5, with 14 nucleotides matching TRBD2. CDR1 is SNHLY, CDR2 FYNNEI, per germline. The V gene end was trimmed by 6 bases and the J gene end by 4 bases; junction bases not matched to a gene: 13. This CDR3 is 18 amino acids long. CDR3 coding DNA: TGTGCCAGCAGATTCGCCCCGGGACTAGCGGGAGCCGGAGAGACCCAGTACTTC. This sequence encodes CASRFAPGLAGAGETQYF.

This chain uses TRBV6-1 with TRBJ2-3; no reliable D call. V dropped 4 bases and J dropped 2 bases, with 10 bases sitting between them. CDR1 MNHNS and CDR2 SASEGT come from the germline V gene. The CDR3 is 14 amino acids. The CDR3 reads CASSVNLITDTQYF. DNA for the CDR3: TGTGCCAGCAGTGTTAACTTAATCACAGATACGCAGTATTTT.

This clonotype came up a few times. The chain is built from TRBV10-3 and TRBJ2-7; 9 bases are shared with TRBD1. The CDR3 runs 14 residues. From germline, CDR1 is ENHRY and CDR2 SYGVKD. The junction had 6 bases not matched to a gene; V was cut back by 6 bases and J by 3 bases. CDR3 loop: CAISVGQGNYEQYV. The CDR3 DNA follows: TGTGCCATCAGCGTTGGACAGGGGAACTACGAGCAGTACGTC.

This clonotype was recorded many times. The chain uses TRBV12-3 or TRBV12-4 and TRBJ2-3; 10 bases line up with TRBD2. The J segment lost 2 bases and the V segment lost 5 bases, leaving 4 bases of the junction unmatched. The CDR3 loop spans 15 amino acids. CDR3 DNA: TGTGCCAGCAGTCCACTAGCGGGACTCACAGATACGCAGTATTTT. Translating it yields CASSPLAGLTDTQYF.

This clonotype was observed at least ten times. The CDR3 protein is CASTEREVIGYGYTF. In DNA, the CDR3 is TGTGCCAGCACGGAGAGGGAAGTGATAGGGTATGGCTACACCTTC. The rearrangement joins TRBV12-3 or TRBV12-4 to TRBJ1-2, with no clear D. V lost 7 bases and J lost 5, with 20 bases in between. CDR3 size: 15 residues.

This clonotype was detected a few times. The V call is TRBV11-3, the J call TRBJ2-4; TRBD1 aligns across 7 bases. Germline CDR1 and CDR2: SGHNT and YENEEA. This CDR3 comprises 13 residues. V gave up 3 bases and J gave up 6 bases; unmatched junction bases: 2. As DNA, the CDR3 is TGTGCCAGCAGCTTCGACAGGGCAAACATTCAGTACTTC. Translation gives CASSFDRANIQYF.

The genes are TRBV28 and TRBJ2-7; D could derive from TRBD1 or TRBD2 (7 bases each). The V gene's germline CDR1 is MDHEN and CDR2 SYDVKM. V was pared by 5 bases and J by 0 bases, with 17 bases between. CDR3 length: 16 residues. CDR3 amino acids: CASSDSGTVDSYEQYF. CDR3 in DNA: TGTGCCAGCAGTGACAGCGGGACAGTGGACTCCTACGAGCAGTACTTC.